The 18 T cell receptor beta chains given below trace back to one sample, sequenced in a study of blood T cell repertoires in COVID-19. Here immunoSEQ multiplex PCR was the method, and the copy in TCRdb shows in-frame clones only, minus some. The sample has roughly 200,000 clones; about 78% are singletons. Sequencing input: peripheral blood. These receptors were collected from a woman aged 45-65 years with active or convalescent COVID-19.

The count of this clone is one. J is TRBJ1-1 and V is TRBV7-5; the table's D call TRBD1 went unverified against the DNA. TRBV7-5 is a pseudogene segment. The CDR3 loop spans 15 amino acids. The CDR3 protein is CARSLVGGANTEAFF. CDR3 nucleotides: TGTGCCAGAAGCTTAGTAGGGGGAGCTAACACTGAAGCTTTCTTT.

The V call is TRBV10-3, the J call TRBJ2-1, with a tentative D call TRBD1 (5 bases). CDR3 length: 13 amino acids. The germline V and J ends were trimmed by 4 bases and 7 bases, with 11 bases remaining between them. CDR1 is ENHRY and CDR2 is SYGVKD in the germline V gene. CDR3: CAISGRQFNEQFF. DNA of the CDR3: TGTGCCATCAGTGGCCGACAGTTTAATGAGCAGTTCTTC.

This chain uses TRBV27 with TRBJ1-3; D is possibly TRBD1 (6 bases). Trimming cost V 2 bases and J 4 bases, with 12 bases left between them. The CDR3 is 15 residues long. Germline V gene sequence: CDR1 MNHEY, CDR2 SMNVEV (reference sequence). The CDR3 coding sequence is TGTGCCAGCAGTTTACAGGGGAGTGCCGGAAACACCATATATTTT. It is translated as CASSLQGSAGNTIYF.

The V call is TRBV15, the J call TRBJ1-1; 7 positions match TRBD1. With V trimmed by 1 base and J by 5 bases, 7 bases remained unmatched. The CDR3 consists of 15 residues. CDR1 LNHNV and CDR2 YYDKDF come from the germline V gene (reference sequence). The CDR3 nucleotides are TGTGCCACCAGCAGAGCGCAGGGGGTGGCAACTGAAGCTTTCTTT. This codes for CATSRAQGVATEAFF. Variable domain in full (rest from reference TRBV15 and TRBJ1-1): DAMVIQNPRYQVTQFGKPVTLSCSQTLNHNVMYWYQQKSSQAPKLLFHYYDKDFNNEADTPDNFQSRRPNTSFCFLDIRSPGLGDTAMYLCATSRAQGVATEAFFGQGTRLTVV.

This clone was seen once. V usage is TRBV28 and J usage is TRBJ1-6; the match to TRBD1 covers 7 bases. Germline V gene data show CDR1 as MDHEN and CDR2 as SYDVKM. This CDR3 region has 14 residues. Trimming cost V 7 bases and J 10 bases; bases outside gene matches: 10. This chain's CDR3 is CASTRRDSRSPLHF. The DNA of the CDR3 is TGTGCCAGCACCCGAAGGGACAGTAGATCACCCCTCCACTTT.

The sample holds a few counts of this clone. CDR3 in amino acids: CASSRGWGSQDGYTF. CDR3 sequence (DNA): TGTGCCAGCAGTAGGGGGTGGGGCAGTCAGGATGGCTACACCTTC. The chain employs TRBV9 and TRBJ1-2, with a possible D match to TRBD1 (6 bases). V gave up 5 bases and J gave up 6 bases, with 20 bases separating them. The V gene's germline CDR1 is SGDLS and CDR2 YYNGEE. CDR3 length: 15 residues.

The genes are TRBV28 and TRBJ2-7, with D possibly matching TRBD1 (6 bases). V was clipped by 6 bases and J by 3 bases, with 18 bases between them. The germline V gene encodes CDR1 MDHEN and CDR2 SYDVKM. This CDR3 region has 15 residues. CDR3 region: CASRVPTGKIYEQYF. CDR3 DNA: TGTGCCAGCAGGGTACCGACAGGCAAGATCTACGAGCAGTACTTC.

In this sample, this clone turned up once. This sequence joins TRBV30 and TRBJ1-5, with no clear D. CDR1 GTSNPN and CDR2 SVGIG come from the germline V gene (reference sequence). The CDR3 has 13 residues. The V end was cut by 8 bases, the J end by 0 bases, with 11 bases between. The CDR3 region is CAVGSDSNQPQHF. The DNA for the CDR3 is TGTGCCGTAGGGAGCGATAGCAATCAGCCCCAGCATTTT.

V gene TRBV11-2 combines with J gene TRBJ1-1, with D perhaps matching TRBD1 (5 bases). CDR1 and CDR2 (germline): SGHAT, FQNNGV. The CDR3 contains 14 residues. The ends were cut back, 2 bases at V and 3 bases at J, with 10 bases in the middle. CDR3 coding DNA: TGTGCCAGCAGCTTATTCGGAGGGGACACTGAAGCTTTCTTT. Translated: CASSLFGGDTEAFF.

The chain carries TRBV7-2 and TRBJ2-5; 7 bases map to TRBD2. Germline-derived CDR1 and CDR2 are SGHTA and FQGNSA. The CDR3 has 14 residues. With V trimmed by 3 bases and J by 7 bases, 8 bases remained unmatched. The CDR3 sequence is CASSLGGTRATQYF. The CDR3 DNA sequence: TGTGCCAGCAGCTTGGGGGGGACGAGGGCGACCCAGTACTTC.

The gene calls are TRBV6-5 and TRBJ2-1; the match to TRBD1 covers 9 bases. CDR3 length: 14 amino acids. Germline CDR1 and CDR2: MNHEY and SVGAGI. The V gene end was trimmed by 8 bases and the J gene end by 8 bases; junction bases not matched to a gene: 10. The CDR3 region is CASRRGTGTYEQFF. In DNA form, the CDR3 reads TGTGCCAGCCGAAGGGGGACAGGGACCTATGAGCAGTTCTTC.

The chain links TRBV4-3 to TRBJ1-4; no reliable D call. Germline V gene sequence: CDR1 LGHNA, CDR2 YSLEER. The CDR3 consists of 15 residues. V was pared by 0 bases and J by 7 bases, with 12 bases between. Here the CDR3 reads CASSQDIGVGEKLFF. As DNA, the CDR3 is TGCGCCAGCAGCCAAGATATCGGAGTCGGTGAAAAACTGTTTTTT.

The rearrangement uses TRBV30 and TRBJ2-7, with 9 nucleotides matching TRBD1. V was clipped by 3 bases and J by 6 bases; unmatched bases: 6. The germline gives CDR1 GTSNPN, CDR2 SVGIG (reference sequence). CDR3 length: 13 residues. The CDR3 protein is CAWRVDRGAEQYF. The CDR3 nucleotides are TGTGCCTGGAGGGTGGACAGGGGTGCCGAGCAGTACTTC.

The CDR3 bases are TGCGCCAGCAGCCCGGGGGGGCGTCCCAAAAACATTCAGTACTTC. This encodes CASSPGGRPKNIQYF. The gene calls are TRBV5-1 and TRBJ2-4, with 8 bases aligning to TRBD2. CDR1 and CDR2 (germline): SGHRS, YFSETQ. V was pared by 4 bases and J by 2 bases, with 5 bases of the junction left unmatched. This CDR3 comprises 15 residues. Filled out from reference TRBV5-1 and TRBJ2-4, the complete variable domain reads KAGVTQTPRYLIKTRGQQVTLSCSPISGHRSVSWYQQTPGQGLQFLFEYFSETQRNKGNFPGRFSGRQFSNSRSEMNVSTLELGDSALYLCASSPGGRPKNIQYFGAGTRLSVL.

CDR3 region: CASSPRHNSNQPQHF. The CDR3 DNA is TGTGCCAGCAGTCCCCGACATAATAGCAATCAGCCCCAGCATTTT. The chain uses TRBV6-5 and TRBJ1-5; no reliable D call. Germline CDR1 is MNHEY and CDR2 is SVGAGI. V dropped 5 bases and J dropped 0 bases, with 11 bases sitting between them. This CDR3 has 15 residues.

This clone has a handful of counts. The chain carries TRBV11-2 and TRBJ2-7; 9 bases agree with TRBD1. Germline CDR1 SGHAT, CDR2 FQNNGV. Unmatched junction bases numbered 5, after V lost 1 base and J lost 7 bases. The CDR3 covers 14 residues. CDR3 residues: CASSLGTGVREQYF. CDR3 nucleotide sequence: TGTGCCAGCAGCTTAGGGACAGGGGTTAGGGAGCAGTACTTC.

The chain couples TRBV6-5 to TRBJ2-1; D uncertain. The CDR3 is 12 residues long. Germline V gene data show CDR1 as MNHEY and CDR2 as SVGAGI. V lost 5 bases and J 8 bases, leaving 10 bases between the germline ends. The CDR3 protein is CASSPLFDEQFF. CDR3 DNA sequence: TGTGCCAGCAGTCCCCTTTTTGATGAGCAGTTCTTC.

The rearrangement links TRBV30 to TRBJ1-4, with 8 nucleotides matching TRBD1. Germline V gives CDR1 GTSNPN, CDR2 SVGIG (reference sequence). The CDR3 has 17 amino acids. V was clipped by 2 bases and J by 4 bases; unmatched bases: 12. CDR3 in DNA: TGTGCCTGGAGTCACTCCACAGGGGGACTTCATAATGAAAAACTGTTTTTT. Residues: CAWSHSTGGLHNEKLFF.